The 28 T cell receptor beta chains below come from one sample, sequenced in a study of T cells in Graves' hyperthyroidism and ophthalmopathy (dated by TCRdb to the late 2010s). Receptor libraries were prepared by multiplex PCR. Instrument used: Illumina HiSeq 2000. The TCR beta CDR3 regions were amplified from the RNA transcripts. The TCR CDR3 was subjected to a first round of RT-PCR using the HTBI primer set and the Qiagen OneStep RT-PCR kit. TCRdb reworked the public reads: Q25 trimming with fastp, MiXCR clone assembly, productive beta chains retained. Merged by CDR3 protein, the rows form single entries marked with the most common genes and DNA. This sample lists 620,000 or so distinct CDR3 sequences; roughly 15% were detected once. The ten largest clones add up to around an eighth of the sample. Source material: blood. The receptors here all came from a woman aged 50 to 60 with Graves' ophthalmopathy.

This clonotype occurred a few times. V and J are TRBV5-1 and TRBJ2-7; no definite D call. The CDR3 runs to 13 residues. Trimming stripped 1 base from V and 5 bases from J, with 10 bases between. The germline V gene has CDR1 SGHRS and CDR2 YFSETQ. This CDR3 is CASSLRLGHEQYF. The CDR3 bases are TGCGCCAGCAGCTTGAGGCTGGGCCACGAGCAGTACTTC.

This clonotype was detected ten times or more. This chain joins TRBV28 and TRBJ2-7; D is uncertain. The CDR3 consists of 13 residues. Deletions cut 5 bases from V and 0 bases from J, with 8 bases between. From germline, CDR1 is MDHEN and CDR2 SYDVKM. CDR3: CASSVTRSYEQYF. CDR3 coding DNA: TGTGCCAGCAGTGTAACCCGCTCCTACGAGCAGTACTTC.

This clonotype was picked up a small number of times. The gene calls are TRBV4-2 and TRBJ2-2; 8 bases are a match to TRBD2. V shed 4 bases, J shed 4 bases, and the junction held 8 bases outside the gene matches. There are 16 residues in the CDR3. Germline assignment: CDR1 LGHNA and CDR2 YNFKEQ. CDR3 residues: CASSPLSGSVTGELFF. CDR3 nucleotide sequence: TGTGCCAGCAGCCCGTTAAGCGGGAGTGTCACCGGGGAGCTGTTTTTT.

At least ten counts were recorded for this clonotype. V usage is TRBV28 and J usage is TRBJ2-2; 8 bases align to TRBD1. Germline trimming cut 7 bases from V and 2 bases from J; bases unmatched to any gene: 6. CDR1 is MDHEN and CDR2 is SYDVKM in the germline V gene. CDR3 length: 15 amino acids. This CDR3 reads CASTLGTGNTGELFF. In DNA form, the CDR3 reads TGTGCCAGCACCTTAGGGACAGGTAACACCGGGGAGCTGTTTTTT.

This clonotype was counted a few times. The CDR3 loop reads CSARIVRFEQFF. In DNA, the CDR3 is TGCAGTGCTAGAATTGTGCGTTTTGAGCAGTTCTTC. The genes are TRBV20-1 and TRBJ2-1, with no clear D. CDR3 length: 12 amino acids. V gave up 2 bases and J gave up 9 bases, with 11 bases separating them. The germline gives CDR1 DFQATT, CDR2 SNEGSKA (reference sequence).

Ten or more counts support this clonotype. J is TRBJ1-2 and V is TRBV28; D is uncertain. Germline lookup yields CDR1 MDHEN and CDR2 SYDVKM. The CDR3 totals 12 residues. Trimming took 6 bases from V and 5 from J, leaving 10 bases between them. The CDR3 loop reads CASSRGGYGYTF. CDR3 bases: TGTGCCAGCAGCCGGGGTGGATATGGCTACACCTTC.

This clonotype was detected only a few times. The J gene is TRBJ2-1, the V gene TRBV11-2, with TRBD2 as a possible D gene (6 bases). The CDR3 runs to 12 residues. V was trimmed by 4 bases and J by 13 bases, leaving 14 bases between them. CDR1 and CDR2 (germline): SGHAT, FQNNGV. Here the CDR3 reads CASSSGGYRQFF. As DNA, the CDR3 is TGTGCCAGCAGCTCCGGGGGATACAGACAGTTCTTC.

This clonotype was counted ten times or more. The V and J genes are TRBV11-2 and TRBJ2-1, with D unclear. V dropped 1 base and J dropped 5 bases, with 12 bases sitting between them. Looked up from germline, CDR1 is SGHAT and CDR2 is FQNNGV. The CDR3 has 15 residues. The CDR3 coding sequence is TGTGCCAGCAGCTTAGTCGGACGGTTCAACAATGAGCAGTTCTTC. Amino acid sequence: CASSLVGRFNNEQFF.

This clonotype was counted at least ten times. The chain employs TRBV29-1 and TRBJ2-7; 9 bases line up with TRBD2. Germline V lookup: CDR1 SQVTM, CDR2 ANQGSEA. The CDR3 has 13 residues. The J segment lost 3 bases and the V segment lost 2 bases, leaving 2 bases of the junction unmatched. In DNA, the CDR3 is TGCAGCGTTGAACTAGCGGGAAACTACGAGCAGTACTTC. Translation: CSVELAGNYEQYF.

This clonotype occurred a few times. The J gene is TRBJ2-1, the V gene TRBV27, with D possibly matching TRBD1 (6 bases). CDR3 size: 15 residues. Looked up from germline, CDR1 is MNHEY and CDR2 is SMNVEV (reference sequence). Between the trimmed V and J ends, which lost 6 bases and 4 bases, there was a span of 16 bases. As DNA, the CDR3 is TGTGCCAGCAGAACATGGGCAGGGGAGTACAATGAGCAGTTCTTC. Translating it yields CASRTWAGEYNEQFF.

This clonotype was seen many times. The rearrangement joins TRBV30 to TRBJ2-7; D is undetermined. The V end was cut by 2 bases, the J end by 6 bases, with 14 bases between. The CDR3 is made up of 13 amino acids. From germline, CDR1 is GTSNPN and CDR2 SVGIG (reference sequence). The CDR3 is CAWSFGPLGEQYF. In DNA, the CDR3 is TGTGCCTGGAGTTTTGGTCCACTCGGCGAGCAGTACTTC.

This clonotype was found many times. The chain joins TRBV15 to TRBJ1-2; 9 nucleotides match TRBD1. The CDR3 extends over 14 amino acids. Per germline, CDR1 LNHNV and CDR2 YYDKDF (reference sequence). Unmatched junction bases numbered 7, after V lost 3 bases and J lost 8 bases. In nucleotides, the CDR3 is TGTGCCACCAGCAGGAACCGGGACAGGGACGGCTACACCTTC. Translating it yields CATSRNRDRDGYTF.

This clonotype has a handful of counts. At one boundary the junction diverges from the germline segment, which might be a read error. The V gene is TRBV10-3, the J gene TRBJ2-3; D is possibly TRBD1 (5 bases). This CDR3 has 13 amino acids. Germline lookup yields CDR1 ENHRY and CDR2 SYGVKD. CDR3 DNA sequence: TGTGCCATCAGTGAGCAGGGCACGGATACGCAGTATTTT. Translation gives CAISEQGTDTQYF.

The sample holds a few counts of this clonotype. This chain connects TRBV2 to TRBJ1-5; no reliable D call. This CDR3 comprises 13 residues. Between the trimmed V and J ends, which lost 4 bases and 6 bases, there was a span of 10 bases. Germline V gene lookup returns CDR1 SNHLY and CDR2 FYNNEI. The CDR3 here is CASSGLGSQPQHF. Here the CDR3 DNA reads TGTGCCAGCAGTGGCCTGGGAAGTCAGCCCCAGCATTTT.

The table lists this clonotype with a count of one. This may be a read error: a much more frequent sequence differs by one nucleotide. The chain combines TRBV6-4 with TRBJ2-5, with D uncertain. Germline CDR1 and CDR2: MRHNA and SNTAGT. The CDR3 totals 15 residues. CDR3 sequence reads: CASTRTSSRVEAQYF. The CDR3 region has the DNA TGTGCCAGCACCCGAACCTCTTCCCGGGTAGAGGCCCAGTACTTC.

The CDR3 DNA sequence: TGTGCCATCAGTGAGTCGGGTGGGACTAGCGGCTACAATGAGCAGTTCTTC. Amino acid sequence: CAISESGGTSGYNEQFF. This chain links TRBV10-3 with TRBJ2-1; the match to TRBD2 covers 11 bases. Trimming at V came to 0 bases and at J to 3 bases, leaving 4 bases not matched to a gene. CDR3 length: 17 amino acids. CDR1 is ENHRY and CDR2 is SYGVKD in the germline V gene.

This clonotype has at least ten counts. One end of the junction is discordant with germline, which a read error may explain. This chain links TRBV7-9 with TRBJ2-7, with TRBD2 matching 10 bases. The V gene's germline CDR1 is SEHNR and CDR2 FQNEAQ (reference sequence). The CDR3 runs 14 residues. Here the CDR3 DNA reads TGCGCCAGCAGCTTCTCTAGCGGGAGTCGCGAGCAGTACTTC. This encodes CASSFSSGSREQYF.

This chain uses TRBV20-1 with TRBJ1-3; 9 nucleotides align to TRBD1. The CDR3 is made up of 19 amino acids. Germline V gives CDR1 DFQATT, CDR2 SNEGSKA (reference sequence). Unmatched junction bases numbered 13, after V lost 0 bases and J lost 1 base. CDR3 nucleotide sequence: TGCAGTGCTAGAGACCGAATGACAGGGGGATATCTTTCTGGAAACACCATATATTTT. This translates into CSARDRMTGGYLSGNTIYF.

In this sample, this clonotype turned up many times. This chain links TRBV6-2 or TRBV6-3 with TRBJ2-1; TRBD2 aligns across 14 bases. CDR1 and CDR2 (germline): MNHEY, SVGEGT. The trim removed 2 bases at V and 5 bases at J, leaving 11 bases unmatched. CDR3 length: 19 amino acids. CDR3 region: CASSYNPGLAGVINNEQFF. The CDR3 nucleotides read TGTGCCAGCAGTTACAACCCGGGACTAGCGGGGGTAATAAACAATGAGCAGTTCTTC.

This chain joins TRBV4-1 and TRBJ2-4, with 10 bases fitting TRBD2. Germline CDR1 reads MGHRA; CDR2 reads YSYEKL. The CDR3 has 17 amino acids. J lost 1 base, V lost 2 bases, and 5 bases had no gene match. This CDR3 is CASSQPISGRAKNIQYF. CDR3 nucleotides: TGCGCCAGCAGCCAACCCATTAGCGGGAGGGCCAAAAACATTCAGTACTTC.

In regard to this clonotype: Mismatch with germline at one junction end may stem from a read error. The chain couples TRBV28 to TRBJ2-7; D possibly corresponds to TRBD1 (6 bases). CDR3 size: 13 residues. Germline CDR1 and CDR2: MDHEN and SYDVKM. CDR3: CASLLGTSNEQYF. In nucleotides, the CDR3 is TGCGCCAGCCTGTTAGGGACATCCAATGAGCAGTACTTC.

This clonotype has ten or more counts. V is TRBV7-6 and J is TRBJ1-1; 8 bases are shared with TRBD1. After removal of 5 bases from V and 0 bases from J, the junction contained 5 bases not matched to a gene. CDR1 is SGHVS and CDR2 is FNYEAQ in the germline V gene. This CDR3 has 15 residues. The CDR3 spells CASSPWTGLNTEAFF. The CDR3 DNA is TGTGCCAGCAGCCCTTGGACAGGGCTGAACACTGAAGCTTTCTTT.

The rearrangement uses TRBV10-2 and TRBJ1-6, with D uncertain. There are 14 residues in the CDR3. V dropped 2 bases and J dropped 6 bases, with 8 bases sitting between them. Per the germline V gene, CDR1 is WSHSY and CDR2 is SAAADI. The CDR3 coding sequence is TGCGCCAGCAGTGAGGGTATGGTTAATTCACCCCTCCACTTT. It specifies CASSEGMVNSPLHF.

This clonotype was counted between two and nine times. The chain employs TRBV5-6 and TRBJ2-7, with D possibly being TRBD2 (5 bases). Per germline, CDR1 SGHDT and CDR2 YYEEEE. This CDR3 spans 15 amino acids. The V gene lost 4 bases and the J gene lost 0 bases, with 14 bases spanning the gap. The CDR3 loop reads CASSGLTGSSYEQYF. For the CDR3, the DNA is TGTGCCAGCAGCGGCCTAACGGGGAGCTCCTACGAGCAGTACTTC.

This clonotype was counted a few times. The chain links TRBV6-1 to TRBJ2-2, with 7 bases that match TRBD1. V trimming: 7 bases; J trimming: 3 bases; junction bases outside the gene matches: 5. The V gene's germline CDR1 is MNHNS and CDR2 SASEGT. The CDR3 has 14 residues. The CDR3 protein is CASNGQAYTGELFF. DNA for the CDR3: TGTGCCAGCAACGGACAGGCGTACACCGGGGAGCTGTTTTTT.

The rearrangement links TRBV28 to TRBJ2-7; 7 nucleotides agree with TRBD2. The CDR3 is made up of 16 amino acids. The J segment lost 5 bases and the V segment lost 6 bases, leaving 16 bases of the junction unmatched. The germline gives CDR1 MDHEN, CDR2 SYDVKM. CDR3 in DNA: TGTGCCAGCAGCCGCATCGGGGGAGGGCCGATGGACGAGCAGTACTTC. Its protein is CASSRIGGGPMDEQYF. Full variable domain (missing parts from reference TRBV28 and TRBJ2-7): DVKVTQSSRYLVKRTGEKVFLECVQDMDHENMFWYRQDPGLGLRLIYFSYDVKMKEKGDIPEGYSVSREKKERFSLILESASTNQTSMYLCASSRIGGGPMDEQYFGPGTRLTVT.

This clonotype has a count of ten or more. The chain combines TRBV11-3 with TRBJ2-1; 13 nucleotides match TRBD2. After removal of 10 bases from V and 6 bases from J, the junction contained 9 bases not matched to a gene. The CDR3 consists of 15 residues. Germline CDR1 reads SGHNT; CDR2 reads YENEEA. CDR3 sequence: CATSETSGRGNEQFF. CDR3 nucleotides: TGTGCCACCTCGGAAACTAGCGGGAGGGGCAATGAGCAGTTCTTC. The complete variable domain, with remaining parts taken from reference TRBV11-3 and TRBJ2-1, reads EAGVVQSPRYKIIEKKQPVAFWCNPISGHNTLYWYLQNLGQGPELLIRYENEEAVDDSQLPKDRFSAERLKGVDSTLKIQPAELGDSAVYLCATSETSGRGNEQFFGPGTRLTVL.

The chain carries TRBV20-1 and TRBJ1-4; D might be TRBD1 (5 bases). The CDR3 is 14 amino acids. V was clipped by 1 base and J by 3 bases, with 9 bases between them. Germline V gives CDR1 DFQATT, CDR2 SNEGSKA (reference sequence). This CDR3 reads CSARVPGSNEKLFF. Here the CDR3 DNA reads TGCAGTGCTAGAGTTCCAGGGTCTAATGAAAAACTGTTTTTT.